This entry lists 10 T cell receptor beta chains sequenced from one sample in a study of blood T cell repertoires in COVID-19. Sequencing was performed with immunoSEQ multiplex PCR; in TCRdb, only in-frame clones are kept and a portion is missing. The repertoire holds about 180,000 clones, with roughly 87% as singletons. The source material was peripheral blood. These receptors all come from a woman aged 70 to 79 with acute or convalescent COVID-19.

This chain's CDR3 is CASSLDPGGTQYF. CDR3 nucleotide sequence: TGTGCCAGCAGCCTCGACCCCGGGGGTACGCAGTATTTT. V gene TRBV7-8 combines with J gene TRBJ2-3, with a possible D match to TRBD2 (6 bases). The V gene lost 5 bases and the J gene lost 8 bases, with 14 bases spanning the gap. This CDR3 has 13 amino acids. Looked up from germline, CDR1 is SGHVS and CDR2 is FQNEAQ.

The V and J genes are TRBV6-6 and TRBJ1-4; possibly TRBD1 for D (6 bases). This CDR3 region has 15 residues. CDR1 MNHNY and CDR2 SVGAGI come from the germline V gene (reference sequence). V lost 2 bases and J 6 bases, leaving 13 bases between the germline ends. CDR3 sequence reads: CASSYLLGADEKLFF. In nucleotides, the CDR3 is TGTGCCAGCAGTTACCTCTTGGGGGCTGATGAAAAACTGTTTTTT.

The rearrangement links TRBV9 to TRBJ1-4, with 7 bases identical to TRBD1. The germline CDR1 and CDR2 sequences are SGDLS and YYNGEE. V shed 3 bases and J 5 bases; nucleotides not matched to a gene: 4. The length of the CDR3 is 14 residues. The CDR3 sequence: CASSAQGKNEKLFF. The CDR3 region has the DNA TGTGCCAGCAGCGCACAGGGGAAAAATGAAAAACTGTTTTTT. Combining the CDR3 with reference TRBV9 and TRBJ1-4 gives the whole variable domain DSGVTQTPKHLITATGQRVTLRCSPRSGDLSVYWYQQSLDQGLQFLIQYYNGEERAKGNILERFSAQQFPDLHSELNLSSLELGDSALYFCASSAQGKNEKLFFGSGTQLSVL.

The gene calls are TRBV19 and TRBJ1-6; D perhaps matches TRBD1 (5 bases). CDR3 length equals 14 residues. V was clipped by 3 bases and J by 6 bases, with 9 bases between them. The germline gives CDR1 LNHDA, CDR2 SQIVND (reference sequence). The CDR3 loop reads CASSIRAINSPLHF. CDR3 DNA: TGTGCCAGTAGTATCAGGGCTATTAATTCACCCCTCCACTTT.

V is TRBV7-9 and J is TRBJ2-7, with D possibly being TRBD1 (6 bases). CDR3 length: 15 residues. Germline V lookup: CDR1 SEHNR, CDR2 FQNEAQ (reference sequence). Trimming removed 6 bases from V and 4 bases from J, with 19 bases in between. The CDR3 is CASSSSGQGMYEQYF. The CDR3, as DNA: TGTGCCAGCAGTTCCTCTGGGCAGGGGATGTACGAGCAGTACTTC.

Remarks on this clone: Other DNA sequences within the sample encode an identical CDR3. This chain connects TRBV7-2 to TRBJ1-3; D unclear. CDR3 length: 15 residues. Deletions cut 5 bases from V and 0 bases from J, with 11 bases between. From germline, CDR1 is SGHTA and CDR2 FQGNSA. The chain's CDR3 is CASSPRDISGNTIYF. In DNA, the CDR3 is TGTGCCAGCAGCCCAAGAGACATCTCTGGAAACACCATATATTTT.

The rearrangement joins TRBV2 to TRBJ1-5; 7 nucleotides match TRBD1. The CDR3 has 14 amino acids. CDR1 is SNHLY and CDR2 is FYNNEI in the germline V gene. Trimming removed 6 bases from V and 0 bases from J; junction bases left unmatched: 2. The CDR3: CASRGDSSNQPQHF. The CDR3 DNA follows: TGTGCCAGCAGGGGGGACAGTAGCAATCAGCCCCAGCATTTT.

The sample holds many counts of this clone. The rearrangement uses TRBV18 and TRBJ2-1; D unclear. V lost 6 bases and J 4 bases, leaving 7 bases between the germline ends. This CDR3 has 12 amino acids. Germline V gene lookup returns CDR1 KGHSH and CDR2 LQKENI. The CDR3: CASSTEYNEQFF. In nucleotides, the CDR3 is TGTGCCAGCTCTACAGAATACAATGAGCAGTTCTTC.

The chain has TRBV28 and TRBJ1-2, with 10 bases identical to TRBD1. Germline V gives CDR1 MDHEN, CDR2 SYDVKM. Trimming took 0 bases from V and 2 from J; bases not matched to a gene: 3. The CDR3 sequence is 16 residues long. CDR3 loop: CASSLWTGGLNYGYTF. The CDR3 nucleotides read TGTGCCAGCAGTTTATGGACAGGGGGCTTGAACTATGGCTACACCTTC.

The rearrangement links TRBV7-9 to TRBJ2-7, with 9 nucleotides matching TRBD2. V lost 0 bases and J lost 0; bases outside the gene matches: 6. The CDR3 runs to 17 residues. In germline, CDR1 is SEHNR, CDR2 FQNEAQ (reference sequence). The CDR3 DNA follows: TGTGCCAGCAGCTTAGCTTCTAGCGGGACCCTCTCCTACGAGCAGTACTTC. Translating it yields CASSLASSGTLSYEQYF.